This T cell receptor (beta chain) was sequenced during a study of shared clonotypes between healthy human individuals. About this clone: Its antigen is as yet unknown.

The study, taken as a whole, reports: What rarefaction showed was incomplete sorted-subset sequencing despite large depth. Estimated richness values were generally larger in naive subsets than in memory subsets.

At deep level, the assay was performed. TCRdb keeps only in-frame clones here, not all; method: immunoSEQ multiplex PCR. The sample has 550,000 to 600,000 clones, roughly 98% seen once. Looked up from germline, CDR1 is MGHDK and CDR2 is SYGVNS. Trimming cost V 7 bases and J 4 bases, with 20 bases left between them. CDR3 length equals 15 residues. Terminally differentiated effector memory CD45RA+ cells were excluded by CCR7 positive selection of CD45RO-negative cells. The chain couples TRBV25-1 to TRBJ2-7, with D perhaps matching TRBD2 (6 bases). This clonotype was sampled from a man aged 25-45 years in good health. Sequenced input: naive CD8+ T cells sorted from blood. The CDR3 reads CASKVAAGLGYEQYF. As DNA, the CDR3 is TGTGCCAGCAAGGTTGCTGCGGGATTAGGTTACGAGCAGTACTTC.